This is a list of T cell receptor beta chains from one sample in a study of cytomegalovirus exposure and HLA in healthy donors. The method was immunoSEQ multiplex PCR; TCRdb's version includes in-frame clones alone and lacks a portion of them. The sample data list 70,000 to 90,000 clones. The sequenced sample consisted of PBMCs. Receptors were obtained from a man aged 18 to 35 in good health and CMV-seropositive. Each CDR3 is given with its conserved first and last residue. The D gene is left open where the match is weak.

TRBV10-1,-,14,TRBJ2-5,CASSDRGIQETQYF,TGCGCCAGCAGTGACAGGGGCATCCAAGAGACCCAGTACTTC
TRBV5-5,-,13,TRBJ2-5,CASSHRADETQYF,TGTGCCAGCAGTCACAGGGCGGACGAGACCCAGTACTTC
TRBV13,TRBD1,16,TRBJ1-3,CASSEGTGLSGNTIYF,TGTGCCAGCAGCGAAGGGACAGGACTCTCTGGAAACACCATATATTTT
TRBV7-9,-,16,TRBJ1-5,CASSPGTAQGVQPQHF,TGTGCCAGCAGCCCCGGAACGGCCCAAGGGGTTCAGCCCCAGCATTTT
TRBV6-6,TRBD1,14,TRBJ1-5,CASGDGQGGQPQHF,TGTGCCAGCGGTGATGGACAGGGAGGGCAGCCCCAGCATTTT
TRBV5-4,-,18,TRBJ1-1,CASSGPGAYGSGNTEAFF,TGTGCCAGCAGCGGACCAGGGGCTTACGGGTCCGGGAACACTGAAGCTTTCTTT
TRBV4-2,TRBD2,18,TRBJ2-6,CASSQLTSGSRGANVLTF,TGTGCCAGCAGCCAACTGACTAGCGGGAGTAGGGGGGCCAACGTCCTGACTTTC
TRBV29-1,-,12,TRBJ1-1,CSVGIVNTEAFF,TGCAGCGTTGGTATAGTGAACACTGAAGCTTTCTTT
TRBV29-1,-,12,TRBJ1-1,CSVDGRNTEAFF,TGCAGCGTTGATGGTAGGAACACTGAAGCTTTCTTT
TRBV19,TRBD1,19,TRBJ1-3,CASSTYLQGAFPSGNTIYF,TGTGCCAGTAGTACTTACCTACAGGGGGCCTTCCCCTCTGGAAACACCATATATTTT
TRBV11-2,TRBD1,13,TRBJ2-7,CASSSGTAYEQYF,TGTGCCAGCAGCTCCGGGACAGCCTACGAGCAGTACTTC
TRBV5-4,-,14,TRBJ1-1,CASSLRQKNTEAFF,TGTGCCAGCAGCCTTCGACAGAAGAACACTGAAGCTTTCTTT
TRBV13,TRBD1,17,TRBJ1-6,CASSPGTGSSYNSPLHF,TGTGCCAGCAGCCCCGGGACAGGGAGCTCCTATAATTCACCCCTCCACTTT
TRBV5-4,-,13,TRBJ1-2,CASSPTGISGYTF,TGTGCCAGCAGCCCTACAGGGATCTCTGGCTACACCTTC
TRBV27,TRBD1,15,TRBJ2-7,CASSLLTDRGYEQYF,TGTGCCAGCAGTTTATTGACGGACAGGGGGTACGAGCAGTACTTC
TRBV28,TRBD1,15,TRBJ2-7,CASSSIQGVVVQQYF,TGTGCCAGCAGTTCGATACAGGGGGTCGTTGTTCAGCAGTACTTC
TRBV5-6,-,14,TRBJ2-3,CASSLVRDTDTQYF,TGTGCCAGCAGCTTGGTCCGGGACACAGATACGCAGTATTTT
TRBV9,TRBD2,14,TRBJ2-7,CASSVEGRVYEQYF,TGTGCCAGCAGCGTCGAGGGGAGGGTCTACGAGCAGTACTTC
TRBV7-3,TRBD2,17,TRBJ2-2,CASSLPGLAGGTGELFF,TGTGCCAGCAGCCTCCCCGGACTAGCGGGGGGCACCGGGGAGCTGTTTTTT
TRBV6-1,TRBD1,15,TRBJ1-3,CASSADRASGNTIYF,TGTGCCAGCAGTGCGGACAGGGCTTCTGGAAACACCATATATTTT
TRBV11-1,TRBD2,15,TRBJ2-7,CASSFPGLDFYEQYF,TGTGCCAGCAGCTTCCCGGGACTAGATTTCTACGAGCAGTACTTC
TRBV19,-,20,TRBJ1-5,CASSIGQGKPTKISNQPQHF,TGTGCCAGTAGTATAGGTCAGGGAAAACCGACCAAGATTAGCAATCAGCCCCAGCATTTT
TRBV19,-,13,TRBJ1-4,CASSSRTVEKLFF,TGTGCCAGCTCATCTCGGACAGTTGAAAAACTGTTTTTT
TRBV5-1,-,14,TRBJ1-1,CASSPQTGNTEAFF,TGCGCCAGCAGCCCACAAACAGGGAACACTGAAGCTTTCTTT
TRBV18,TRBD1,16,TRBJ1-1,CASSPETGIMNTEAFF,TGTGCCAGCTCACCCGAGACAGGGATTATGAACACTGAAGCTTTCTTT
TRBV27,-,12,TRBJ2-7,CASRGLAYEQYF,TGTGCCAGCAGGGGACTTGCCTACGAGCAGTACTTC
TRBV19,-,13,TRBJ1-2,CASSTQGNYGYTF,TGTGCCAGTAGTACCCAGGGGAACTATGGCTACACCTTC
TRBV19,TRBD2,16,TRBJ2-7,CASSSRLAGATYEQYF,TGTGCCAGTAGTTCCCGACTAGCGGGGGCCACCTACGAGCAGTACTTC
TRBV6-6,-,12,TRBJ1-2,CASSFIDSGYTF,TGTGCCAGCAGTTTCATCGACAGTGGCTACACCTTC
TRBV7-3,-,12,TRBJ2-2,CASSRGAGELFF,TGTGCCAGCAGCCGGGGTGCCGGGGAGCTGTTTTTT
TRBV28,TRBD1,17,TRBJ1-1,CASSPFPPGTGNTEAFF,TGTGCCAGCAGTCCCTTCCCCCCCGGGACAGGAAACACTGAAGCTTTCTTT
TRBV4-1,TRBD2,15,TRBJ2-2,CASSPGGSRPGELFF,TGCGCCAGCAGCCCCGGGGGGTCCCGGCCCGGGGAGCTGTTTTTT
TRBV30,-,13,TRBJ1-2,CAWSVLGGHGYTF,TGTGCCTGGAGTGTACTCGGGGGGCACGGCTACACCTTC
TRBV2,-,14,TRBJ2-5,CASNPTVPQETQYF,TGTGCCAGCAATCCGACAGTCCCCCAAGAGACCCAGTACTTC
TRBV5-1,TRBD2,15,TRBJ2-1,CASSVVAGGDNEQFF,TGCGCCAGCAGTGTAGTAGCGGGAGGGGACAATGAGCAGTTCTTC
TRBV27,-,16,TRBJ2-2,CASSFLSVANTGELFF,TGTGCCAGCAGTTTCCTTAGCGTAGCGAACACCGGGGAGCTGTTTTTT
TRBV9,-,17,TRBJ2-7,CASSVGSPGLMNYEQYF,TGTGCCAGCAGCGTAGGGTCCCCGGGACTGATGAACTACGAGCAGTACTTC
TRBV28,-,15,TRBJ1-4,CASSTYRATNEKLFF,TGTGCCAGCAGTACCTACAGGGCAACTAATGAAAAACTGTTTTTT
TRBV7-7,-,13,TRBJ2-1,CASSLGGGNEQFF,TGTGCTAGCAGCTTAGGAGGTGGCAATGAGCAGTTCTTC
TRBV7-9,-,12,TRBJ2-2,CASSPRTGELFF,TGTGCCAGCAGCCCCCGCACCGGGGAGCTGTTTTTT
TRBV11-2,-,12,TRBJ1-2,CASSVRDTGYTF,TGTGCCAGCAGCGTCCGGGACACAGGCTACACCTTC
TRBV9,TRBD2,16,TRBJ2-3,CASSGGTSGHTDTQYF,TGTGCCAGCAGCGGTGGGACTAGCGGCCACACAGATACGCAGTATTTT
TRBV18,TRBD1,19,TRBJ1-4,CASSPRERQGEATNEKLFF,TGTGCCAGCTCACCACGGGAGAGACAGGGGGAAGCAACTAATGAAAAACTGTTTTTT
TRBV7-6,-,14,TRBJ1-1,CASSGPGGGAEAFF,TGTGCCAGCAGCGGACCGGGGGGTGGAGCTGAAGCTTTCTTT
TRBV6-5,TRBD1,15,TRBJ1-1,CASSLGQGGFAEAFF,TGTGCCAGCAGTCTCGGACAGGGTGGATTCGCTGAAGCTTTCTTT
TRBV19,TRBD1,14,TRBJ1-2,CASMGQGAHYGYTF,TGTGCCAGTATGGGACAGGGGGCTCACTATGGCTACACCTTC
TRBV15,TRBD2,14,TRBJ2-1,CATSRSSGGNEQFF,TGTGCCACCAGCAGATCCTCGGGGGGAAATGAGCAGTTCTTC
TRBV5-4,TRBD2,15,TRBJ2-3,CASSLVSGGTDTQYF,TGTGCCAGCAGCTTGGTCAGCGGGGGCACAGATACGCAGTATTTT
TRBV28,-,10,TRBJ2-7,CASSAGQQYF,TGTGCCAGCAGTGCAGGTCAGCAGTACTTC